This is a list of T cell receptor beta chains from one sample in a study of cytomegalovirus exposure and HLA in healthy donors. The assay was immunoSEQ multiplex PCR, and TCRdb's table has in-frame clones only and misses some. The sample carries 150,000 to 200,000 clones, 80% recorded once. The sequencing input was PBMCs. The source is a woman aged 40 to 50 in good health and CMV-seronegative. The CDR3 runs from the conserved cysteine through the conserved F or W. A D gene is named only where the DNA matches it firmly. Size is omitted from some rows. Given values are once, few, many or a class for expanded clones.

CDR3 DNA | CDR3 protein | J gene | V gene | D gene | clone size
TGTGCCTGGAACAGGGATAACTTGGGTCAGCCCCAGCATTTT | CAWNRDNLGQPQHF | TRBJ1-5 | TRBV30 | NA | NA
TGTGCCAGCAGCTTAGCGGGGACAGGGAACACTGAAGCTTTCTTT | CASSLAGTGNTEAFF | TRBJ1-1 | TRBV7-2 | TRBD1 | NA
TGTGCCAGCAGCTTATTTGGGACAGGTGGTGAAAAACTGTTTTTT | CASSLFGTGGEKLFF | TRBJ1-4 | TRBV7-2 | TRBD1 | few
TGCAGCGTTCTAGGGGGCAGGGGCTACACCTTC | CSVLGGRGYTF | TRBJ1-2 | TRBV29-1 | TRBD1 | few
TGTGCCAGCAGATTCGCGGGATTGAAGAGCACAGATACGCAGTATTTT | CASRFAGLKSTDTQYF | TRBJ2-3 | TRBV27 | NA | NA
TGTGCCAGCAGGACTAGCGGGATAGATCTTGTTTCCAATGAGCAGTTCTTC | CASRTSGIDLVSNEQFF | TRBJ2-1 | TRBV25-1 | TRBD2 | NA
TGCAGCGTTGCTTCGTCCAGGGGGCCGGTCGATGAGCAGTTCTTC | CSVASSRGPVDEQFF | TRBJ2-1 | TRBV29-1 | TRBD1 | once
TGTGCCTGGAGACACAGGGGCAGGGATGGCTACACCTTC | CAWRHRGRDGYTF | TRBJ1-2 | TRBV30 | TRBD1 | NA
TGTGCCAGCAGTGAATTGAGCCAGGGGAGCTACACCTTC | CASSELSQGSYTF | TRBJ1-2 | TRBV25-1 | NA | NA
TGTGCCAGCAGCAATCCGACGGGGATCTCCTACAATGAGCAGTTCTTC | CASSNPTGISYNEQFF | TRBJ2-1 | TRBV21-1 | NA | NA
TGTTCCAGCAGCTTAATCGGGACTAGCGATGTGGGCGAGCAGTACTTC | CSSSLIGTSDVGEQYF | TRBJ2-7 | TRBV7-9 | TRBD2 | NA
TGTGCCAGCAGCTTTGTCGGGTCCGGAAACACCATATATTTT | CASSFVGSGNTIYF | TRBJ1-3 | TRBV13 | NA | NA
TGTGCCAGCAGGCCCGGGACTAGCGTAGAGACCCAGTACTTC | CASRPGTSVETQYF | TRBJ2-5 | TRBV14 | TRBD2 | NA
TGTGCCACCAGCAGAGATCGAGGGAGAAACACCGGGGAGCTGTTTTTT | CATSRDRGRNTGELFF | TRBJ2-2 | TRBV15 | NA | once
TGTGCCAGCAGTTTCCAGGATAGGAATGAGCAGTTCTTC | CASSFQDRNEQFF | TRBJ2-1 | TRBV6-5 | NA | NA
TGTGCCAGCAGAATCACAGGGGGCCGCCAAGAGACCCAGTACTTC | CASRITGGRQETQYF | TRBJ2-5 | TRBV2 | TRBD1 | NA
TGTGCCAGCAGCGTAGCACAAAGCGAATTCTACGAGCAGTACTTC | CASSVAQSEFYEQYF | TRBJ2-7 | TRBV9 | NA | NA
TGTGCCAGCAGCTTAATAGACAGCCCCTCCTACAATGAGCAGTTCTTC | CASSLIDSPSYNEQFF | TRBJ2-1 | TRBV11-1 | NA | NA
TGTGCTAGTGGTTTGGACAGGGGATCAGGAGCTTTCTTT | CASGLDRGSGAFF | TRBJ1-1 | TRBV12-5 | TRBD1 | NA
TGCAGCCTTTACCTACAGGGTACCACTGAAGCTTTCTTT | CSLYLQGTTEAFF | TRBJ1-1 | TRBV29-1 | NA | few
TGTGCCAGCAGTATCCAGTCAGGAGGGGGCGAGACCCAGTACTTC | CASSIQSGGGETQYF | TRBJ2-5 | TRBV6-5 | NA | few
TGTGCCAGCAGCAGAGGCCCATCAGGGGGAAGAAGGGATGAAGCTTTCTTT | CASSRGPSGGRRDEAFF | TRBJ1-1 | TRBV9 | TRBD1 | NA
TGCGCCAGCAAAACCGGGCAGGGTAGGGGGAACACCATATATTTT | CASKTGQGRGNTIYF | TRBJ1-3 | TRBV5-1 | NA | few
TGTGCCAGCAGTGAACCGGGAGAAACCTACAATGAGCAGTTCTTC | CASSEPGETYNEQFF | TRBJ2-1 | TRBV6-1 | NA | NA
TGTGCCAGCAGTGCGGCGATGGGACAGGGGAAGTATGGCTACACCTTC | CASSAAMGQGKYGYTF | TRBJ1-2 | TRBV2 | TRBD1 | NA
TGCGCCAGCAGCCCCCTTAGCTCTGGGGCCAACGTCCTGACTTTC | CASSPLSSGANVLTF | TRBJ2-6 | TRBV4-3 | NA | NA
TGTGCCATCAACCGCGGGGTCGGGGAGACCCAGTACTTC | CAINRGVGETQYF | TRBJ2-5 | TRBV15 | NA | NA
TGCGCCAGCAGCCAAGCAGTAATTTCTAACTATGGCTACACCTTC | CASSQAVISNYGYTF | TRBJ1-2 | TRBV4-3 | NA | few
TGTGCCAGCTCACCACGCGGAATCGGGGGGCGGAACACTGAAGCTTTCTTT | CASSPRGIGGRNTEAFF | TRBJ1-1 | TRBV18 | NA | NA
TGTGCCAGCAGCTTAGCCCAGGGGATTAGGAACACTGAAGCTTTCTTT | CASSLAQGIRNTEAFF | TRBJ1-1 | TRBV11-2 | NA | NA
TGCGCCAGCAGCCTAGCAGGTTCGGACACTGAAGCTTTCTTT | CASSLAGSDTEAFF | TRBJ1-1 | TRBV5-1 | NA | once
TGTGCCAGCAGTCCACCAATCCGACTAAACACTGAAGCTTTCTTT | CASSPPIRLNTEAFF | TRBJ1-1 | TRBV6-6 | NA | NA
TGTGCCAGCAGCCAAGATCTAGCGGGAGCCCTCTACAATGAGCAGTTCTTC | CASSQDLAGALYNEQFF | TRBJ2-1 | TRBV4-2 | TRBD2 | NA
TGTGCCAGCAGCTTAGGGCAGGTTTCCACTGAAGCTTTCTTT | CASSLGQVSTEAFF | TRBJ1-1 | TRBV7-9 | NA | NA
TGTGCCAGCACCACCCCAGGGGGGTATACGCAGTATTTT | CASTTPGGYTQYF | TRBJ2-3 | TRBV5-6 | NA | NA
TGTGCCAGTAGTATAGGTAATCAAGAGACCCAGTACTTC | CASSIGNQETQYF | TRBJ2-5 | TRBV19 | NA | NA
TGTGCCAGCAGTACAGCAATGAACTCTGGAAACACCATATATTTT | CASSTAMNSGNTIYF | TRBJ1-3 | TRBV28 | NA | NA
TGCGCCAGCAGCTGGGGACAGGGGAACACTGAAGCTTTCTTT | CASSWGQGNTEAFF | TRBJ1-1 | TRBV5-1 | TRBD1 | few
TGTGCCAGCAGTTACGGGGGGGCCGGCAATCAGCCCCAGCATTTT | CASSYGGAGNQPQHF | TRBJ1-5 | TRBV6-5 | NA | once
TGTGCCAGCAGCGTGGACAGGGAAGGGGTCTACACCTTC | CASSVDREGVYTF | TRBJ1-2 | TRBV5-4 | TRBD1 | NA
TGTGCCAGCAGCCGTGGTCAACGGGGGAATGAGCAGTTCTTC | CASSRGQRGNEQFF | TRBJ2-1 | TRBV4-2 | NA | NA
TGTGCCAGCAGCTTAAGTGGGGGGGGGAACACTGAAGCTTTCTTT | CASSLSGGGNTEAFF | TRBJ1-1 | TRBV7-3 | NA | once
TGTGCCAGCAGCTTGCTGGACAGGGAGGGCTACACCTTC | CASSLLDREGYTF | TRBJ1-2 | TRBV7-9 | TRBD1 | few
TGTGCCAGCAGCCCTCCTAGCCACAATGAGCAGTTCTTC | CASSPPSHNEQFF | TRBJ2-1 | TRBV7-9 | NA | NA
TGCGCCAGCGGACCGCGGGTTAAAGAGACCCAGTACTTC | CASGPRVKETQYF | TRBJ2-5 | TRBV4-1 | NA | NA
TGTGCCTGGAACCGCATGAGGGAAAATGAAAAACTGTTTTTT | CAWNRMRENEKLFF | TRBJ1-4 | TRBV30 | NA | few
TGTGCCAGCAGTTTAAAGGGAGCCACGGGGGAGCAGTACTTC | CASSLKGATGEQYF | TRBJ2-7 | TRBV28 | NA | NA
TGTGCCAGTCACAGAGCTAACTATGGCTACACCTTC | CASHRANYGYTF | TRBJ1-2 | TRBV19 | NA | NA
TGTGCCACCAGCAGAGATCGGGGGAACACTGAAGCTTTCTTT | CATSRDRGNTEAFF | TRBJ1-1 | TRBV15 | NA | NA
TGTGCCACCAGCAGAGGCAGGGTGGCCACTAATGAAAAACTGTTTTTT | CATSRGRVATNEKLFF | TRBJ1-4 | TRBV15 | NA | once
TGCGCCAGCAGCTTGGGAGGGGGCTTTTCTGGAAACACCATATATTTT | CASSLGGGFSGNTIYF | TRBJ1-3 | TRBV5-1 | TRBD1 | NA
TGTGCCAGCAGCTGGGGGGGGAGGTCTGGGGCCAACGTCCTGACTTTC | CASSWGGRSGANVLTF | TRBJ2-6 | TRBV5-6 | TRBD2 | NA
TGTGCCAGCAGTTTGGCGGACAGGTCGGGGCTTAATGAAAAACTGTTTTTT | CASSLADRSGLNEKLFF | TRBJ1-4 | TRBV28 | TRBD1 | once